The clone carrying this T cell receptor beta chain has just a few counts. Its antigen is undetermined. The repertoire was sequenced with immunoSEQ multiplex PCR; TCRdb's copy has only in-frame clones and lacks some. The sample lists about 63,000 clones, about 89% seen once, with around 0.8% in the top ten. These data are taken from a study of OX40 agonist ivuxolimab in advanced cancers. On the study more broadly: The dose of intravenous ivuxolimab that patients received every 2 weeks ranged from 0.01 to 10 mg/kg.

The study's findings and limits: Antigen specificity of clonally expanded peripheral T cells was not established.

The CDR3 has 12 residues. The germline gives CDR1 MNHNS, CDR2 SASEGT. With 1 base removed from V and 10 bases from J, the gap between germline ends came to 10 bases. The sample here was CD4+ or CD8+ T cells sorted from blood, taken in a trial of the OX40 agonist ivuxolimab. This receptor was identified in an adult with an advanced solid tumor such as melanoma, head and neck, liver or kidney cancer. The chain carries TRBV6-1 and TRBJ1-2; a possible D gene is TRBD1 (5 bases). DNA of the CDR3: TGTGCCAGCAGTGAAGTGGGGGTTGCCTACACCTTC. Translated, it gives CASSEVGVAYTF.